Shown below are 26 T cell receptor beta chains from a single sample sequenced in a study of tumor and adjacent non-tumor tissue in lung cancer. This sample's RNA came from whole unsorted tissue. The normal lung tissue was taken more than 3 cm from the tumor edge. TCRbeta libraries were built with three rounds of nested PCR, modified from ARM-PCR. TCRdb independently ran MiXCR on the multiplex PCR reads; one entry per CDR3 protein. The table shows about 110,000 distinct CDR3 sequences, with 50% to 70% occurring only once. The sample comprised distant non-tumor lung tissue. The receptors were gathered from a man aged 55 to 69 with non-small cell lung cancer.

This clonotype was detected many times. V gene TRBV29-1 combines with J gene TRBJ1-2; a weak D match, TRBD1 (6 bases). V dropped 6 bases and J dropped 5 bases, with 16 bases sitting between them. Germline assignment: CDR1 SQVTM and CDR2 ANQGSEA. The CDR3 has 13 residues. The CDR3 DNA sequence: TGCAGCGTCCCGGGACACCTGGAGTATGGCTACACCTTC. Protein product: CSVPGHLEYGYTF.

This clonotype occurred a few times. This may be a read error: a much more frequent sequence differs by one nucleotide. This sequence joins TRBV12-3 or TRBV12-4 and TRBJ2-6; D is possibly TRBD2 (6 bases). The CDR3 consists of 18 residues. The CDR3 is CASSRWRAALSAANVLTF. The CDR3 DNA reads TGTGCCAGCAGCCGCTGGAGGGCGGCGCTTTCTGCGGCCAACGTCCTGACTTTC.

This clonotype is a singleton in its sample. The junction and the germline gene differ at one end; a read error may be behind it. The chain uses TRBV4-1 and TRBJ1-2; D not resolved. CDR3 size: 17 residues. Germline CDR1 reads MGHRA; CDR2 reads YSYEKL. The CDR3 is CASSREGTTDFNYGYIF. The CDR3, as DNA: TGTGCCAGCAGCCGAGAAGGAACAACGGATTTTAACTATGGCTACATCTTC.

The table lists this clonotype with a few counts. The rearrangement links TRBV23-1 to TRBJ2-3, with TRBD1 matching 8 bases. TRBV23-1 belongs to the ORF category, with a function that is uncertain. CDR3 length equals 14 residues. With 5 bases clipped from V and 5 bases from J, the junction kept 6 bases outside the gene matches. The CDR3 nucleotides are TGCGCCAGCAGTGACAGGGGATCAGGAGATACGCAGTATTTT. Amino acid sequence: CASSDRGSGDTQYF.

This clonotype was seen a handful of times. A read error is possible here, since a much larger clone lies one base away. The final CDR3 position lacks the conserved phenylalanine or tryptophan, pointing to a likely read error. The V and J genes are TRBV4-1 and TRBJ1-1; D uncertain. Germline assignment: CDR1 MGHRA and CDR2 YSYEKL. Trimming took off 4 bases at V and 1 base at J, with 13 bases between the two ends. The length of the CDR3 is 15 residues. CDR3 in amino acids: CASSRGELGNTEAFI. CDR3 nucleotides: TGCGCCAGCAGCCGAGGTGAATTGGGGAACACTGAAGCTTTCATT.

In its sample, this clonotype was seen a few times. A single base separates this from a much larger clone, so it may be a read error. The V and J genes are TRBV29-1 and TRBJ2-1; 9 nucleotides match TRBD1. The CDR3 totals 16 residues. Looked up from germline, CDR1 is SQVTM and CDR2 is ANQGSEA. CDR3: CSVEDLLDRGYNEQSF. For the CDR3, the DNA is TGCAGCGTTGAAGATCTTTTAGACAGGGGGTACAATGAGCAGTCCTTC.

Note on this clonotype: This CDR3 is missing its conserved last phenylalanine or tryptophan, likely due to a read error. The DNA of the CDR3 is TGTGCCAGCAGCACCCGGGGGCTAGGGGGCCCAGATACGCAGTATTAT. It encodes CASSTRGLGGPDTQYY. The V gene is TRBV28, the J gene TRBJ2-3, with a possible D match to TRBD1 (7 bases). The CDR3 spans 16 residues. Trimming cost V 6 bases and J 4 bases, with 20 bases left between them. CDR1 is MDHEN, CDR2 SYDVKM, per germline.

As to this clonotype: Possible read error: a much larger clone is one base away. The chain combines TRBV20-1 with TRBJ2-2; 10 bases are a match to TRBD1. The germline gives CDR1 DFQATT, CDR2 SNEGSKA (reference sequence). The CDR3 covers 16 residues. CDR3 bases: TGCAGTACTAGAGATCGAGGGACAGGGGCAACCGGGGAGCTGTTTTTT. It codes for CSTRDRGTGATGELFF.

Comment on this clonotype: Lacking the conserved final phenylalanine or tryptophan, this CDR3 likely reflects a read error. V and J are TRBV20-1 and TRBJ1-5; D is perhaps TRBD1 (5 bases). The CDR3 length is 15 residues. Germline CDR1 and CDR2: DFQATT and SNEGSKA (reference sequence). Between the trimmed V and J ends, which lost 1 base and 4 bases, there was a span of 14 bases. CDR3 nucleotide sequence: TGCAGTGCTAGAGGCGCGGGGCGACTTAATCAGCCCCAGCATTCT. It is translated as CSARGAGRLNQPQHS.

A word on this clonotype: One base away lies a much larger clone, so this may be a sequencing read error. This chain uses TRBV6-5 with TRBJ1-1; D gene unclear. V lost 6 bases, J lost 1 base, and 12 bases lay in between. CDR1 MNHEY and CDR2 SVGAGI come from the germline V gene. This CDR3 region has 14 residues. In DNA, the CDR3 is TGTGCCAGCAGGGTGAGGGCGACGAACACTGAAGCTTTCTTT. Amino acids: CASRVRATNTEAFF.

This clonotype was counted at least ten times. The chain has TRBV6-1 and TRBJ1-5, with D possibly TRBD1 on 6 matching bases. The V end was cut by 5 bases, the J end by 6 bases, with 17 bases between. This CDR3 is built from 15 residues. The germline V gene has CDR1 MNHNS and CDR2 SASEGT. Written as DNA, the CDR3 is TGTGCCAGCAGTTTGGCGTACAGGGCTGGTCAGCCCCAGCATTTT. Protein product: CASSLAYRAGQPQHF.

The rearrangement joins TRBV11-1 to TRBJ2-1; 14 nucleotides align to TRBD2. The CDR3 extends over 15 amino acids. The V gene end was trimmed by 5 bases and the J gene end by 9 bases; junction bases not matched to a gene: 6. Germline V gene lookup returns CDR1 SGHAT and CDR2 FQDESV (reference sequence). The CDR3 here is CASSRGTSGGSEQFF. The CDR3 DNA reads as TGTGCCAGCAGCCGAGGGACTAGCGGGGGTAGTGAGCAGTTCTTC.

To note about this clonotype: A read error is likely, as this CDR3 ends without the conserved phenylalanine or tryptophan. The chain uses TRBV10-3 and TRBJ2-1; D may be TRBD1 or TRBD2 (5 bases each). Germline CDR1 reads ENHRY; CDR2 reads SYGVKD. V was clipped by 2 bases and J by 5 bases, with 10 bases between them. CDR3 length: 14 residues. DNA of the CDR3: TGTGCCATCAGTGAGGGGGGAAGAAACAATGAGCAGTTCTCC. This codes for CAISEGGRNNEQFS.

In regard to this clonotype: One end of the junction does not line up with germline, which may come from a read error. This rearrangement joins TRBV6-1 to TRBJ2-5, with D possibly matching TRBD2 (6 bases). The CDR3 contains 18 residues. Germline CDR1 reads MNHNS; CDR2 reads SASEGT. The CDR3 here is CASRDRSNGRPGEETQYF. CDR3 nucleotides: TGTGCCAGCAGGGACCGTTCTAACGGGAGACCCGGGGAGGAGACCCAATACTTC.

J is TRBJ2-7 and V is TRBV6-6, with D tentatively TRBD1 or TRBD2 (7 bases each). This CDR3 contains 17 residues. With 9 bases removed from V and 4 bases from J, the gap between germline ends came to 28 bases. CDR1 MNHNY and CDR2 SVGAGI come from the germline V gene (reference sequence). The CDR3 nucleotides are TGTGCCAGAAGTCACTCCCTTCTCCAGGGGGGGAGGTACGAGCAGTACTTC. Translated, it gives CARSHSLLQGGRYEQYF.

As to this clonotype: This likely comes from a read error, as the CDR3 has no conserved phenylalanine or tryptophan at its end. The rearrangement joins TRBV6-2 or TRBV6-3 to TRBJ2-1, with 9 bases identical to TRBD2. This CDR3 is 16 amino acids long. Germline CDR1 and CDR2: MNHEY and SVGEGT. Here the CDR3 reads CVRSTPIIAGDSEQFL. As DNA, the CDR3 is TGTGTCAGAAGCACCCCGATAATAGCGGGGGACAGTGAGCAGTTCCTC.

To note about this clonotype: It is likely a read error, because the conserved phenylalanine at the end of the CDR3 is missing. The V gene is TRBV6-5, the J gene TRBJ1-1; no reliable D call. The CDR3 has 12 residues. In germline, CDR1 is MNHEY, CDR2 SVGAGI. The CDR3 sequence: CASRDPNIEAFL. The CDR3 bases are TGTGCCAGCAGGGACCCGAACATTGAAGCTTTCCTT.

This clonotype was seen at least ten times. As DNA, the CDR3 is TGCGCCAGCAGCCAAATAGGGGCGCCTTCGGAAAAACTGTTTTTT. Its protein product is CASSQIGAPSEKLFF. The rearrangement joins TRBV4-1 to TRBJ1-4, with D possibly being TRBD1 (5 bases). V was cut by 2 bases and J by 8 bases, with 15 bases left in between. Per germline, CDR1 MGHRA and CDR2 YSYEKL. The CDR3 totals 15 residues.

Comment on this clonotype: A much larger clone lies a single base off, so this may be a read error. The final CDR3 position lacks the conserved phenylalanine or tryptophan, pointing to a likely read error. This chain uses TRBV6-5 with TRBJ2-3; 7 nucleotides align to TRBD2. Germline lookup yields CDR1 MNHEY and CDR2 SVGAGI. V trimming: 2 bases; J trimming: 5 bases; junction bases outside the gene matches: 1. This CDR3 has 13 residues. The CDR3 sequence is CASSYGRGDTQYV. The DNA for the CDR3 is TGTGCCAGCAGTTACGGGAGGGGAGATACGCAGTATGTT.

Comment on this clonotype: A much more abundant neighbour one base away suggests this may be a read error. The genes are TRBV28 and TRBJ2-7; TRBD2 might be the D (6 bases). Per germline, CDR1 MDHEN and CDR2 SYDVKM. The CDR3 sequence is 14 residues long. The DNA of the CDR3 is TGTGCCAGCAGGCCCGGGGGAACTACCTACGGGCAGTACTTC. Protein product: CASRPGGTTYGQYF.

For this clonotype: A much larger clone lies one base from this, so it may be a read error. The V call is TRBV6-2 or TRBV6-3, the J call TRBJ1-5; D is possibly TRBD1 (6 bases). V lost 5 bases and J lost 3, with 14 bases in between. Germline assignment: CDR1 MNHEY and CDR2 SVGEGT. This CDR3 comprises 15 residues. DNA of the CDR3: TGTGCCAGCAGTCGCGAGGGGGGCCACAATCAGCCCCAGCATTTT. It specifies CASSREGGHNQPQHF.

Concerning this clonotype itself: A junction end diverges from the germline sequence, so it may reflect a read error. This rearrangement joins TRBV11-1 to TRBJ2-1, with a weak D call TRBD1 (6 bases). The CDR3 has 15 residues. Germline assignment: CDR1 SGHAT and CDR2 FQDESV (reference sequence). The CDR3 DNA reads as TGTACCAGCAGCTCAGTTGCAGGGGACTACAATGAGCAGTTCTTC. Protein sequence: CTSSSVAGDYNEQFF.

The table lists this clonotype with a few counts. The junction departs from the called germline gene at one end, perhaps through a read error. The V gene is TRBV11-1, the J gene TRBJ2-3, with D possibly TRBD2 on 6 matching bases. CDR3 length: 15 amino acids. Germline assignment: CDR1 SGHAT and CDR2 FQDESV (reference sequence). Here the CDR3 reads CTSSLARVLSDTLYF. The CDR3 DNA is TGTACTAGCAGCTTGGCCAGGGTACTGTCGGATACGCTGTATTTT.

In its sample, this clonotype was seen once. A junction end diverges from the germline sequence, so it may reflect a read error. The chain carries TRBV28 and TRBJ2-1; 8 bases line up with TRBD2. The CDR3 is 15 residues long. Germline assignment: CDR1 MDHEN and CDR2 SYDVKM. The CDR3 DNA sequence: TGTGCCAGCAGTTTCACAGCGGGAGTCGTCAATGAGCAGTCCTTC. Amino acid sequence: CASSFTAGVVNEQSF.

On this clonotype: A much bigger clone sits one base away, suggesting this may be a read error. The chain is built from TRBV20-1 and TRBJ2-7, with TRBD2 matching 10 bases. Germline V gene data show CDR1 as DFQATT and CDR2 as SNEGSKA (reference sequence). CDR3 size: 15 residues. This CDR3 is CSAGDLAGDIYEQYF. CDR3 sequence (DNA): TGCAGTGCTGGAGATCTAGCGGGAGACATCTACGAGCAGTACTTC.

This clonotype was detected a few times. One end of the junction is discordant with germline, which a read error may explain. V is TRBV5-6 and J is TRBJ1-5, with D tentatively TRBD1 (6 bases). CDR1 is SGHDT, CDR2 YYEEEE, per germline. This CDR3 contains 20 residues. The CDR3 region has the DNA TGTGCCAACAGCTCCCGAGTGTTGAACAGGGACCCTTATAGCAATCAGCCCCAGCATTTT. It yields the protein CANSSRVLNRDPYSNQPQHF.